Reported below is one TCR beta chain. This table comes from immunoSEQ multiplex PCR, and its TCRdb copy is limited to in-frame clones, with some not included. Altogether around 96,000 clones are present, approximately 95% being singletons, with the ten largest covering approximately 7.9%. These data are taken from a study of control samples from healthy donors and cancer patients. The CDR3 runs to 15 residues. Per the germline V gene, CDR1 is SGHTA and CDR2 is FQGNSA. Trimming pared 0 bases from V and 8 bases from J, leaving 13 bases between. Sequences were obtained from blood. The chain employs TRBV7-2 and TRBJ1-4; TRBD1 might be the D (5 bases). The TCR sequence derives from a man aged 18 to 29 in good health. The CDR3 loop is CASSLAAGGDEKLFF. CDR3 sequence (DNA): TGTGCCAGCAGCTTAGCTGCTGGAGGGGACGAAAAACTGTTTTTT.